This T cell receptor (beta chain) was documented in a study of cytomegalovirus exposure and HLA in healthy donors. General study results and limits: Overall, under 200 TCR beta chains were annotated as cytomegalovirus-associated. In an earlier analysis, productive rearrangement rates for most beta V segments clustered near 87% or 30%. A missense DCLRE1C variant was associated with V- and J-gene trimming of TCR beta chains in a later analysis, and an independent cohort replicated the association. Roughly uniform sequencing depth across donors was assumed, possibly incorrectly.

A word on this clone: The antigen remains unidentified. Germline and junction disagree at one end, which may indicate a read error. Other nucleotide sequences in the sample specify the same CDR3.

13 Jbeta primers and 60 Vbeta primers were used for the PCR. Assay: immunoSEQ multiplex PCR; the TCRdb copy retains only in-frame clones and omits some. This sample has approximately 190,000 clones, with 60% to 80% found just once. Material for sequencing was PBMCs. This sequence was found in a woman aged 25 to 39 in good health and CMV-seropositive.

The CDR3 nucleotides are TGTGCCAGCAGCCAATCGGTGGCAGGGAACACTGAAGCCTTCTTT. It is translated as CASSQSVAGNTEAFF. This chain uses TRBV4-2 with TRBJ1-1; possible D gene TRBD1, 5 bases. Germline lookup yields CDR1 LGHNA and CDR2 YNFKEQ. This CDR3 comprises 15 residues.